This section outlines one T cell receptor beta chain sequence together with its context. Its antigen is undetermined. TCRdb re-called the reads with MiXCR, one entry per CDR3 protein. The data hold roughly 230,000 distinct CDR3 sequences, with approximately 13% observed a single time. The CDR3 runs 13 residues. With 2 bases clipped from V and 7 bases from J, the junction kept 1 base outside the gene matches. The sample belongs to a study of T cell repertoires in cytomegalovirus infection. Study-level findings and limits: There were carriers of CMV plus the relevant HLA, and cumulative public TCR beta family frequency identified them.

This TCR was sampled from a human donor in good health (CMV status not recorded). Some clones in this sample may be carry-over from other donors' samples. Specimen: PBMCs. V usage is TRBV12-3 or TRBV12-4 and J usage is TRBJ2-7, with TRBD2 matching 11 bases. The CDR3 bases are TGTGCCAGCAGTTTAATAGCGGGAGGGGAGCAGTACTTC. Translating gives CASSLIAGGEQYF.